These T cell receptor beta chains were read from a single sample in a study of control samples from healthy donors and cancer patients. TCRdb's copy holds only in-frame clones and misses some; the assay was immunoSEQ multiplex PCR. The table records 150,000 or so clones, 91% of them present only once. The specimen sequenced was blood. These receptors came from a man in his late teens or twenties in good health. Each CDR3 is given with its conserved first and last residue.

j_call	v_call	cdr3_aa
TRBJ2-3	TRBV10-3	CAISVTVGRGNTDTQYF
TRBJ1-2	TRBV2	CASGGVGSGYGYTF
TRBJ1-1	TRBV7-3	CASSILPQGAGTEAFF
TRBJ1-1	TRBV14	CASSQVAVNTEAFF
TRBJ1-2	TRBV3-1/TRBV3-2	CASSPHPLTANYGYTF
TRBJ2-1	TRBV5-1	CASSLGQSNNEQFF
TRBJ2-7	TRBV11-2	CASSSNGEVQYF
TRBJ1-5	TRBV27	CASSLPGQGQPQHF
TRBJ2-7	TRBV7-6	CASSLRRDDSYEQYF
TRBJ1-2	TRBV10-3	CATHDRGAFYGYTF
TRBJ2-2	TRBV4-1	CASSQAGTNTGELFF
TRBJ1-1	TRBV5-1	CASSTGGGMGPEAFF
TRBJ1-3	TRBV7-2	CASSLVQGTGNTIYF
TRBJ2-3	TRBV12-5	CASGRVRDTQYF
TRBJ1-3	TRBV10-3	CAISESAIGSGNTIYF
TRBJ2-7	TRBV5-1	CASSLGHEQYF
TRBJ1-1	TRBV5-1	CASSLEGVETEAFF
TRBJ1-4	TRBV12-3/TRBV12-4	CASSTGEKLFF
TRBJ2-7	TRBV5-1	CASSAEGAPYEQYF
TRBJ1-5	TRBV5-5	CASSFRGGNQPQHF
TRBJ1-6	TRBV28	CASSPPTGANSPLHF
TRBJ1-2	TRBV7-9	CASSQGTGANYGYTF
TRBJ1-2	TRBV7-9	CASSRQQGMDGYTF
TRBJ2-7	TRBV10-3	CAISESGREFYEQYF
TRBJ1-6	TRBV2	CASSEWTPRGSPLHF
TRBJ2-5	TRBV28	CASSYPLLAGGGQETQYF